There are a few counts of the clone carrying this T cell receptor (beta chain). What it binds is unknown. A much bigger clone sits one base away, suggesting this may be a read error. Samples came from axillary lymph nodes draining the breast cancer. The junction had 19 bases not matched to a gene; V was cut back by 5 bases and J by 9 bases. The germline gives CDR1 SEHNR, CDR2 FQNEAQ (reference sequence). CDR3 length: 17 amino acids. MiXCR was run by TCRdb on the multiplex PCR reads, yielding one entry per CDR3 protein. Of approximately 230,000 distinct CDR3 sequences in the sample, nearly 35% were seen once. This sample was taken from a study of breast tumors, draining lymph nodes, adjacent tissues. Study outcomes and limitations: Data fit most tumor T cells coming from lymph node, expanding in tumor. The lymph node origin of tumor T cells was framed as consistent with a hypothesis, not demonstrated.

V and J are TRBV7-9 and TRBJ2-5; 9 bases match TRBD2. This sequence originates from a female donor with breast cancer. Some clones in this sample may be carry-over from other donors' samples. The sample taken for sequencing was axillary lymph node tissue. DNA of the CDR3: TGTGCCAGCAGCCCCACCGGGCTAGCGGGGCCTTTTGAGCCCCAGTACTTC. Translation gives CASSPTGLAGPFEPQYF.